These 14 T cell receptor beta chains came from one sample sequenced in a study of cytomegalovirus exposure and HLA in healthy donors. The study ran its PCR with 60 Vbeta and 13 Jbeta primers. Produced via immunoSEQ multiplex PCR; TCRdb's table is partial and in-frame only. The repertoire has 150,000 to 200,000 clones, 65% to 75% of them found once; the top ten carry approximately 1.5%. The sample consisted of PBMCs. The receptor source for this set is a girl aged 10 to 17 in good health and CMV-seronegative.

This chain connects TRBV13 to TRBJ1-1; D gene unclear. The CDR3 length is 13 residues. Germline lookup yields CDR1 PRHDT and CDR2 FYEKMQ (reference sequence). Trimming removed 1 base from V and 6 bases from J, with 9 bases in between. CDR3 sequence: CASSLESSAEAFF. DNA for the CDR3: TGTGCCAGCAGCTTAGAGAGTTCGGCTGAAGCTTTCTTT.

A single count supports this clone. V and J are TRBV6-5 and TRBJ2-3, with TRBD2 identical over 9 bases. V was clipped by 0 bases and J by 5 bases; unmatched bases: 6. Germline-derived CDR1 and CDR2 are MNHEY and SVGAGI. CDR3 size: 16 residues. The CDR3: CASSYSEAGGQDTQYF. The CDR3 DNA sequence: TGTGCCAGCAGTTACTCGGAGGCGGGGGGGCAAGATACGCAGTATTTT.

The chain employs TRBV9 and TRBJ1-1; TRBD1 aligns across 7 bases. The trim removed 0 bases at V and 1 base at J, leaving 0 bases unmatched. The CDR3 sequence is 14 residues long. The germline V gene has CDR1 SGDLS and CDR2 YYNGEE. CDR3 DNA: TGTGCCAGCAGCGTAGACAGGGGGAACACTGAAGCTTTCTTT. It codes for CASSVDRGNTEAFF.

CDR3 in amino acids: CASSQGLAGGPSSGANVLTF. CDR3 in DNA: TGTGCCAGCAGCCAAGGACTAGCGGGGGGACCGAGCTCTGGGGCCAACGTCCTGACTTTC. The gene calls are TRBV14 and TRBJ2-6; 13 bases match TRBD2. CDR1 is SGHDN and CDR2 is FVKESK in the germline V gene. V was clipped by 1 base and J by 0 bases; unmatched bases: 6. This CDR3 is 20 amino acids long.

The chain couples TRBV14 to TRBJ2-7; no clear D gene. The length of the CDR3 is 11 residues. Germline V gene data show CDR1 as SGHDN and CDR2 as FVKESK. Trimming cost V 4 bases and J 3 bases, with 4 bases left between them. The CDR3 DNA follows: TGTGCCAGCAGCCCACACTACGAGCAGTACTTC. This encodes CASSPHYEQYF.

The chain uses TRBV5-6 and TRBJ1-2, with 10 bases lining up with TRBD1. The CDR3 loop spans 13 amino acids. V was clipped by 5 bases and J by 6 bases; unmatched bases: 4. From germline, CDR1 is SGHDT and CDR2 YYEEEE. The CDR3: CASRPTGGNGYTF. As DNA, the CDR3 is TGTGCCAGCAGGCCGACAGGGGGCAATGGCTACACCTTC.

J is TRBJ2-1 and V is TRBV19; tentatively, D is TRBD2 (5 bases). This CDR3 comprises 14 residues. Per germline, CDR1 LNHDA and CDR2 SQIVND (reference sequence). Between the trimmed V and J ends, which lost 3 bases and 0 bases, there was a span of 6 bases. CDR3 nucleotide sequence: TGTGCCAGTAGTATTCGGGGCTCCTACAATGAGCAGTTCTTC. Its protein product is CASSIRGSYNEQFF.

This clone was seen a few times. The CDR3 nucleotides read TGTGCCAGCAGCGCCAGACCGAGTAGCCGGGACAGGGCGGAGACCCAGTACTTC. It codes for CASSARPSSRDRAETQYF. This rearrangement joins TRBV11-2 to TRBJ2-5, with 9 bases aligning to TRBD1. The germline V gene encodes CDR1 SGHAT and CDR2 FQNNGV. J gave up 5 bases and V 5 bases, and 18 bases lay outside the gene matches. This CDR3 spans 18 amino acids.

Of note for this clone: Different DNA sequences within this sample yield the same CDR3. The chain combines TRBV4-1 with TRBJ1-2; no definite D call. V was pared by 0 bases and J by 1 base, with 6 bases between. Germline CDR1 MGHRA, CDR2 YSYEKL. CDR3 length: 14 residues. CDR3 bases: TGCGCCAGCAGCCAAGACCGGGGTAACTATGGCTACACCTTC. Translated, it gives CASSQDRGNYGYTF.

CDR3 sequence: CASSTGQGYEQYF. CDR3 DNA sequence: TGTGCCAGTAGTACGGGACAGGGCTACGAGCAGTACTTC. The chain combines TRBV19 with TRBJ2-7, with 9 bases aligning to TRBD1. Germline-derived CDR1 and CDR2 are LNHDA and SQIVND (reference sequence). The CDR3 extends over 13 amino acids. The trim removed 4 bases at V and 3 bases at J, leaving 1 base unmatched.

The chain recombines TRBV11-2 with TRBJ2-3; tentative D call: TRBD2 (5 bases). CDR3 length: 17 residues. CDR1 is SGHAT and CDR2 is FQNNGV in the germline V gene. The V end was cut by 3 bases, the J end by 2 bases, with 18 bases between. CDR3 sequence (DNA): TGTGCCAGCAGCTTTGGGTCCAACCTAGCAAACACAGATACGCAGTATTTT. It is translated as CASSFGSNLANTDTQYF. The full variable domain, completed using reference TRBV11-2 and TRBJ2-3, is EAGVAQSPRYKIIEKRQSVAFWCNPISGHATLYWYQQILGQGPKLLIQFQNNGVVDDSQLPKDRFSAERLKGVDSTLKIQPAKLEDSAVYLCASSFGSNLANTDTQYFGPGTRLTVL.

The rearrangement links TRBV6-5 to TRBJ2-5; TRBD2 matches 7 bases. The J call is uncertain, as TRBJ2-7 better fits the DNA end. CDR1 and CDR2 (germline): MNHEY, SVGAGI. This CDR3 region has 14 residues. CDR3 sequence (DNA): TGTGCCAGCAGTTACGGGAGGGAGCTACTCGAGCAGTACTTC. This codes for CASSYGRELLEQYF.

This chain connects TRBV19 to TRBJ2-2; tentatively, D is TRBD1 (6 bases). The CDR3 contains 15 residues. Germline V CDR1 and CDR2: LNHDA, SQIVND (reference sequence). Trimming took off 5 bases at V and 2 bases at J, with 12 bases between the two ends. As DNA, the CDR3 is TGTGCCAGTAGTCCCCGGGACACAAACACCGGGGAGCTGTTTTTT. Its protein is CASSPRDTNTGELFF.

This clone was seen once. The chain carries TRBV6-1 and TRBJ1-1; D uncertain. CDR1 and CDR2 from the germline V gene are MNHNS and SASEGT. This CDR3 spans 13 amino acids. Trimming took off 4 bases at V and 2 bases at J, with 8 bases between the two ends. The CDR3 reads CASSAVFNTEAFF. The CDR3 region has the DNA TGTGCCAGCAGTGCTGTCTTTAACACTGAAGCTTTCTTT.